The TCR beta chain described here comes from a study of blood T cell repertoires in COVID-19. Background on the study: Samples came from the United States, Italy and Spain, spanning acute and convalescent COVID-19. Nucleic acid was either cDNA or gDNA, and it came from T cells, B-cell-depleted T cells, or PBMCs.

As handled by the study authors: Reference gene primers were amplified, and this amplification served to estimate nucleated cell counts. The method was immunoSEQ multiplex PCR; TCRdb's version includes in-frame clones alone and lacks a portion of them. V and J calls and clone size follow that table, whereas D and trimming were derived from the DNA. The sample holds 210,000 or so clones, about 89% seen once. The ends lost 4 bases at V and 4 bases at J; junction bases unmatched: 5. Germline V CDR1 and CDR2: SGHTS, YDEGEE. The CDR3 is 14 amino acids. Sequences were obtained from peripheral blood. The receptor comes from a man aged 35-49 years with acute or convalescent COVID-19. The chain is built from TRBV5-8 and TRBJ1-2; TRBD1 aligns across 9 bases. CDR3 in DNA: TGTGCCAGCAGCCCTGACAGGGGGGCCTATGGCTACACCTTC. This gives the protein CASSPDRGAYGYTF.